The 3 T cell receptor beta chains in this list originate from one sample, sequenced in a study of blood T cell repertoires in COVID-19. Some clones are missing from TCRdb's copy, which holds only in-frame ones; the method was immunoSEQ multiplex PCR. The data hold some 320,000 clones, with around 90% observed a single time. Sequenced material: PBMCs or T cells enriched from blood (not recorded which). The receptors here all came from a man aged 60 to 75 who had recovered from COVID-19.

The rearrangement joins TRBV30 to TRBJ1-1; D is ambiguous. CDR3 length: 14 residues. Trimming cost V 3 bases and J 5 bases, with 16 bases left between them. The germline CDR1 and CDR2 sequences are GTSNPN and SVGIG (reference sequence). CDR3 nucleotides: TGTGCCTGGAGCCCGGAAGCGCGAGGGACTGAAGCTTTCTTT. Protein product: CAWSPEARGTEAFF.

The gene calls are TRBV6-1 and TRBJ1-1, with D possibly being TRBD1 (5 bases). V was clipped by 3 bases and J by 3 bases, with 11 bases between them. The length of the CDR3 is 14 residues. Per germline, CDR1 MNHNS and CDR2 SASEGT. CDR3 DNA sequence: TGTGCCAGCAGTGAGGGTCTAGGGGACACTGAAGCTTTCTTT. This gives the protein CASSEGLGDTEAFF.

The rearrangement uses TRBV11-2 and TRBJ1-1; D remains ambiguous. Between the trimmed V and J ends, which lost 4 bases and 4 bases, there was a span of 7 bases. The CDR3 extends over 12 amino acids. CDR1 and CDR2 from the germline V gene are SGHAT and FQNNGV. The CDR3 here is CASSWEGTEAFF. In DNA form, the CDR3 reads TGTGCCAGCAGCTGGGAGGGCACTGAAGCTTTCTTT.